This T cell receptor (beta chain) is from a study of CD8+CD57+ T cells in acquired aplastic anemia. General study findings and limits: A set of approximately 29 CD8+ CDR3 sequences was shared between patients and controls, and these sequences appeared highly expressed in patients.

This clonotype was counted many times. The antigen is not known. Genomic DNA provided the template from which TCR beta VDJ and CDR3 profiles were obtained. TCRdb fed the reads into MiXCR, producing one record per CDR3 protein. The sample consists of around 200,000 distinct CDR3 sequences, around 49% of them appearing once. It was patients with CD8+CD57+ cell expansion by flow cytometry who were chosen for sequencing. Receipt of therapy had not occurred in any patient by the time of blood sampling. The V gene lost 8 bases and the J gene lost 0 bases, with 17 bases spanning the gap. In germline, CDR1 is SGHTA, CDR2 FQGNSA. CDR3 length: 15 residues.

The sample comprised sorted CD4+, CD8+, or CD8+CD57+ T cells (not recorded which) from PBMCs. This receptor was identified in a human donor with aplastic anemia. This chain links TRBV7-2 with TRBJ2-7; a possible D gene is TRBD2 (6 bases). This CDR3 reads CASAFPGDLSYEQYF. CDR3 DNA sequence: TGTGCCAGCGCCTTCCCGGGGGACCTCTCCTACGAGCAGTACTTC.